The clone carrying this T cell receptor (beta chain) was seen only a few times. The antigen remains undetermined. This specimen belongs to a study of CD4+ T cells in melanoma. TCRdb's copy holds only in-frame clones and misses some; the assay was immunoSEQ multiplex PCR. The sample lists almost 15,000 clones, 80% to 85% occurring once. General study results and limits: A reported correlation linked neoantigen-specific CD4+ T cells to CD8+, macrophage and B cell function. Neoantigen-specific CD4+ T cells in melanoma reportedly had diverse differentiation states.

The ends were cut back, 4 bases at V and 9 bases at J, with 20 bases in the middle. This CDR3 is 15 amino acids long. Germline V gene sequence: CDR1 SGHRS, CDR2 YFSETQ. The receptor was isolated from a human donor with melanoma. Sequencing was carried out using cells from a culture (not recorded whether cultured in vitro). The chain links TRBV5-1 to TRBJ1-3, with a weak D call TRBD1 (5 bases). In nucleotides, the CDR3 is TGCGCCAGCAGCCCCCTGCGGGGGAAGGATGGCACCATATATTTT. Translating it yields CASSPLRGKDGTIYF.